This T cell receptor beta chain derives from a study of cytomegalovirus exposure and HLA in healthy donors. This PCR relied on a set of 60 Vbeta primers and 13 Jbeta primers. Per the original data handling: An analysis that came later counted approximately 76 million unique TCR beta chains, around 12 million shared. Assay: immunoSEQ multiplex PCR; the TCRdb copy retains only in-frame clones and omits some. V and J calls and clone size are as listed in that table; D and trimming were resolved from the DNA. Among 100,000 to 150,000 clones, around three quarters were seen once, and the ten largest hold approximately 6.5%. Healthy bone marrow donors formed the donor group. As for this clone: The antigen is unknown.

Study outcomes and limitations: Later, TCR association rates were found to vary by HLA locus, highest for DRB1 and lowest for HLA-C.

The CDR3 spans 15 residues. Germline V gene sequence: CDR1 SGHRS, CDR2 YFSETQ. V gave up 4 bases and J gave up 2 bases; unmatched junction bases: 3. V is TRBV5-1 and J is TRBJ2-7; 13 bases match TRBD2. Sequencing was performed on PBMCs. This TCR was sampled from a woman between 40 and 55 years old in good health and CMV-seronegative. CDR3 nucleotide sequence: TGCGCCAGCAGCACGGGACTAGCGGGGACCTACGAGCAGTACTTC. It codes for CASSTGLAGTYEQYF.